The clone carrying this T cell receptor beta chain occurred a few times. The sample belongs to a study of T cells after yellow fever vaccination. MiXCR, run by TCRdb on the 5' RACE reads, gives a single entry per CDR3 protein. The table shows 610,000 or so distinct CDR3 sequences, with roughly an eighth occurring only once. The CDR3 totals 16 residues. V was pared by 0 bases and J by 0 bases, with 12 bases between. Germline V gene lookup returns CDR1 LGHDT and CDR2 YNNKEL (reference sequence). This rearrangement joins TRBV3-1 to TRBJ2-7; D not certain. The TCR comes from a man in his thirties or forties who received the YFV17D yellow fever vaccine. The source material was PBMCs, sampled on the day of the yellow fever booster vaccination. The CDR3 coding sequence is TGTGCCAGCAGCCAAGATGGAAGCGACGGCTCCTACGAGCAGTACTTC. Its translation is CASSQDGSDGSYEQYF.